What follows are 28 T cell receptor beta chains derived from one specimen sequenced in a study of identical twins. TCRdb called the 5' RACE reads again in MiXCR, with one record for every CDR3 protein. This table has some 1,600,000 distinct CDR3 sequences, 32% appearing once. Material: cord blood. These receptors came from a newborn girl in good health.

Here the CDR3 reads CANAPVLGDTQYF. Here the CDR3 DNA reads TGTGCCAACGCCCCCGTTTTGGGAGATACGCAGTATTTT. The J gene is TRBJ2-3, the V gene TRBV10-3; D call uncertain. The CDR3 is 13 residues long. V lost 10 bases, J lost 5 bases, and 16 bases lay in between. Germline V gene lookup returns CDR1 ENHRY and CDR2 SYGVKD.

This clonotype was observed a handful of times. This rearrangement joins TRBV7-9 to TRBJ1-1; 7 nucleotides match TRBD1. Germline V gene data show CDR1 as SEHNR and CDR2 as FQNEAQ (reference sequence). V shed 6 bases, J shed 3 bases, and the junction held 7 bases outside the gene matches. This CDR3 is built from 14 residues. CDR3 sequence reads: CASSLPGGYTEAFF. Written as DNA, the CDR3 is TGTGCCAGCAGTTTACCAGGGGGTTACACTGAAGCTTTCTTT.

The chain joins TRBV11-2 to TRBJ2-3, with TRBD1 identical over 8 bases. The CDR3 spans 14 residues. V was clipped by 5 bases and J by 3 bases; unmatched bases: 4. Germline V gene lookup returns CDR1 SGHAT and CDR2 FQNNGV. In DNA, the CDR3 is TGTGCCAGCAGCCGGACAGGGTTTACAGATACGCAGTATTTT. Residues: CASSRTGFTDTQYF.

A few counts support this clonotype. The V gene is TRBV20-1, the J gene TRBJ2-7, with 9 bases matching TRBD1. V gave up 3 bases and J gave up 3 bases; unmatched junction bases: 9. CDR1 and CDR2 (germline): DFQATT, SNEGSKA (reference sequence). The CDR3 is 15 residues long. Here the CDR3 DNA reads TGCAGTGCTAGTCCGGGACAGGGCTCTCTCTACGAGCAGTACTTC. Amino acid sequence: CSASPGQGSLYEQYF.

The rearrangement uses TRBV18 and TRBJ1-6; TRBD1 matches at 8 bases. Trimming at V came to 2 bases and at J to 6 bases, leaving 6 bases not matched to a gene. CDR3 length equals 16 residues. Germline CDR1 is KGHSH and CDR2 is LQKENI. CDR3 sequence (DNA): TGTGCCAGCTCACCATTTGACAGGGGTAGTAATTCACCCCTCCACTTT. Protein product: CASSPFDRGSNSPLHF.

At least ten counts were recorded for this clonotype. The chain carries TRBV5-1 and TRBJ2-4; TRBD1 is a possible D gene (5 bases). Trimming removed 4 bases at V and 0 bases at J, with 14 bases between. The CDR3 is made up of 16 amino acids. Germline CDR1 SGHRS, CDR2 YFSETQ. The CDR3 region has the DNA TGCGCCAGCAGCCCCACAGGCCATCTAGCCAAAAACATTCAGTACTTC. This sequence encodes CASSPTGHLAKNIQYF.

This clonotype has only a few counts. The CDR3 spells CASRPPGLAGGAEETQYF. The CDR3 DNA reads as TGTGCCAGCAGACCCCCGGGACTAGCGGGGGGTGCCGAAGAGACCCAGTACTTC. The chain links TRBV7-9 to TRBJ2-5; 15 positions match TRBD2. This CDR3 contains 18 residues. Trimming took 6 bases from V and 3 from J; bases not matched to a gene: 11. Looked up from germline, CDR1 is SEHNR and CDR2 is FQNEAQ (reference sequence). Together with reference TRBV7-9 and TRBJ2-5, the CDR3 gives the full variable domain: DTGVSQNPRHKITKRGQNVTFRCDPISEHNRLYWYRQTLGQGPEFLTYFQNEAQLEKSRLLSDRFSAERPKGSFSTLEIQRTEQGDSAMYLCASRPPGLAGGAEETQYFGPGTRLLVL.

The chain carries TRBV11-2 and TRBJ1-2; tentative D call: TRBD1 (6 bases). The CDR3 spans 16 residues. Trimming shortened V by 0 bases and J by 3 bases, and 14 bases separated the two germline ends. In germline, CDR1 is SGHAT, CDR2 FQNNGV. In DNA form, the CDR3 reads TGTGCCAGCAGCTTAGATGGCCCGGAGGGGGACTATGGCTACACCTTC. Its protein product is CASSLDGPEGDYGYTF.

For this clonotype: An end of the junction does not agree with germline; a read error may underlie this. CDR3 sequence (DNA): TGTGCCGGCAGCTTAGCGCCTCGTTCTCCTAGCGGGGGGTTACTAGCCAAAAACATTCAGTACTTC. Its protein is CAGSLAPRSPSGGLLAKNIQYF. The chain combines TRBV7-8 with TRBJ2-4; TRBD2 aligns across 11 bases. The CDR3 is 22 amino acids. Germline lookup yields CDR1 SGHVS and CDR2 FQNEAQ.

The rearrangement joins TRBV5-1 to TRBJ2-1; 10 bases align to TRBD2. Losses at the gene ends were 0 bases for V and 4 bases for J; bases not matched to a gene: 10. The CDR3 consists of 18 residues. CDR1 SGHRS and CDR2 YFSETQ come from the germline V gene. The CDR3 loop is CASSLGSAGGLLYNEQFF. DNA of the CDR3: TGCGCCAGCAGCTTGGGGTCAGCGGGGGGGCTCTTGTACAATGAGCAGTTCTTC.

The rearrangement links TRBV20-1 to TRBJ2-5; no reliable D call. Trimming pared 0 bases from V and 11 bases from J, leaving 16 bases between. The CDR3 extends over 13 amino acids. Germline V gene sequence: CDR1 DFQATT, CDR2 SNEGSKA (reference sequence). The CDR3 DNA sequence: TGCAGTGCTAGAGATCCAGTTTCTTACGGGCAGTACTTC. It encodes CSARDPVSYGQYF.

V is TRBV27 and J is TRBJ1-1, with a possible D match to TRBD1 (5 bases). Trimming pared 2 bases from V and 5 bases from J, leaving 15 bases between. The CDR3 is 15 residues long. Germline lookup yields CDR1 MNHEY and CDR2 SMNVEV (reference sequence). The CDR3: CASSLDPRGGTEAFF. CDR3 sequence (DNA): TGTGCCAGCAGTTTAGACCCCCGTGGGGGAACTGAAGCTTTCTTT.

V usage is TRBV20-1 and J usage is TRBJ2-7, with 8 bases lining up with TRBD1. Germline CDR1 is DFQATT and CDR2 is SNEGSKA (reference sequence). The V gene end was trimmed by 2 bases and the J gene end by 7 bases; junction bases not matched to a gene: 10. This CDR3 spans 14 amino acids. The CDR3 nucleotides are TGCAGTGCTAGACGGGACAGGTCCTACAATGAGCAGTACTTC. Encoded protein: CSARRDRSYNEQYF.

This chain links TRBV6-5 with TRBJ2-2; 7 bases match TRBD1. The CDR3 sequence is 16 residues long. Germline values: CDR1 MNHEY, CDR2 SVGAGI. Unmatched junction bases numbered 3, after V lost 0 bases and J lost 2 bases. This CDR3 reads CASSYSTGTNTGELFF. CDR3 DNA sequence: TGTGCCAGCAGTTACTCGACAGGGACCAACACCGGGGAGCTGTTTTTT.

This clonotype was detected only a few times. V usage is TRBV3-1 and J usage is TRBJ2-1, with 10 bases fitting TRBD2. Germline V gene lookup returns CDR1 LGHDT and CDR2 YNNKEL (reference sequence). The CDR3 spans 17 residues. Unmatched junction bases numbered 5, after V lost 0 bases and J lost 3 bases. The CDR3 here is CASSQDQRGGFYNEQFF. As DNA, the CDR3 is TGTGCCAGCAGCCAAGATCAGCGGGGGGGATTCTACAATGAGCAGTTCTTC.

Comments on this clonotype: A much larger clone lies one base from this, so it may be a read error. This sequence joins TRBV7-2 and TRBJ2-1; possible D gene TRBD2, 5 bases. The J call could be wrong; TRBJ2-7 is a better fit for the DNA end. This CDR3 has 15 residues. Germline-derived CDR1 and CDR2 are SGHTA and FQGNSA. The CDR3: CASSLAMGAYNEQYF. Here the CDR3 DNA reads TGTGCCAGCAGCTTAGCTATGGGAGCCTACAATGAGCAGTACTTC.

The CDR3 sequence: CAISEGQDPQHF. The CDR3 region has the DNA TGTGCCATCAGTGAGGGACAGGACCCCCAGCATTTT. The chain couples TRBV10-3 to TRBJ1-5; TRBD1 matches at 7 bases. The germline gives CDR1 ENHRY, CDR2 SYGVKD. This CDR3 spans 12 amino acids. J was trimmed by 10 bases and V by 2 bases; bases with no gene match: 2.

The rearrangement links TRBV20-1 to TRBJ2-3; the match to TRBD2 covers 11 bases. The CDR3 consists of 18 residues. V was pared by 5 bases and J by 2 bases, with 15 bases of the junction left unmatched. Germline values: CDR1 DFQATT, CDR2 SNEGSKA (reference sequence). The CDR3 protein is CSAVQDLVAGGFTDTQYF. CDR3 sequence (DNA): TGCAGTGCTGTTCAGGACCTAGTAGCGGGAGGGTTCACAGATACGCAGTATTTT.

This chain connects TRBV7-2 to TRBJ2-1; 13 bases align to TRBD2. The CDR3 length is 15 residues. The V gene end was trimmed by 5 bases and the J gene end by 9 bases; junction bases not matched to a gene: 7. Germline V gives CDR1 SGHTA, CDR2 FQGNSA. CDR3 sequence (DNA): TGTGCCAGCAGCCTCACTAGCGGGGGGGTTAGTGAGCAGTTCTTC. It is translated as CASSLTSGGVSEQFF.

The chain joins TRBV27 to TRBJ2-7; 8 bases agree with TRBD1. The J segment lost 2 bases and the V segment lost 5 bases, leaving 5 bases of the junction unmatched. Germline values: CDR1 MNHEY, CDR2 SMNVEV (reference sequence). This CDR3 is built from 14 residues. The CDR3 sequence: CASSGQGRTYEQYF. As DNA, the CDR3 is TGTGCCAGCAGTGGACAGGGTAGGACCTACGAGCAGTACTTC.

This clonotype was seen a handful of times. A junction boundary mismatches the germline segment, possibly from a read error. The genes are TRBV4-2 and TRBJ2-5, with 14 positions matching TRBD2. This CDR3 is 16 amino acids long. In germline, CDR1 is LGHNA, CDR2 YNFKEQ. The CDR3 DNA reads as TGTGCCAGCAGCCGGACTAGCGGGGGGACCCAAGGGACCCAGTACTTC. This codes for CASSRTSGGTQGTQYF.

This clonotype came up a few times. The chain has TRBV20-1 and TRBJ2-5; 12 bases line up with TRBD2. The germline gives CDR1 DFQATT, CDR2 SNEGSKA (reference sequence). This CDR3 spans 16 amino acids. J gave up 2 bases and V 4 bases, and 8 bases lay outside the gene matches. CDR3 in amino acids: CSATQRLAGVQETQYF. The CDR3 DNA reads TGCAGTGCTACCCAAAGACTAGCGGGGGTACAAGAGACCCAGTACTTC.

The chain couples TRBV6-6 to TRBJ2-3, with TRBD2 identical over 7 bases. V lost 0 bases to trimming and J lost 5 bases; unmatched junction nucleotides: 5. Per germline, CDR1 MNHNY and CDR2 SVGAGI (reference sequence). There are 15 residues in the CDR3. The CDR3 DNA sequence: TGTGCCAGCAGTTACTCTGGACTAGAATTAGATACGCAGTATTTT. Encoded protein: CASSYSGLELDTQYF.

J is TRBJ2-6 and V is TRBV12-3 or TRBV12-4; D is undetermined. The CDR3 runs to 15 residues. Trimming cost V 3 bases and J 0 bases, with 6 bases left between them. The DNA for the CDR3 is TGTGCCAGCAGTTTGGACCCCTCTGGGGCCAACGTCCTGACTTTC. Translated, it gives CASSLDPSGANVLTF.

The chain combines TRBV20-1 with TRBJ2-2; 14 nucleotides agree with TRBD2. Germline V CDR1 and CDR2: DFQATT, SNEGSKA (reference sequence). The CDR3 has 14 amino acids. J was trimmed by 8 bases and V by 6 bases; bases with no gene match: 5. In DNA, the CDR3 is TGCAGTGCCAGGACTAGCGGGGGGTTGGGGGAGCTGTTTTTT. It is translated as CSARTSGGLGELFF.

This clonotype was observed a handful of times. This chain connects TRBV7-2 to TRBJ2-5, with TRBD2 matching 8 bases. Germline V gene sequence: CDR1 SGHTA, CDR2 FQGNSA. The ends lost 5 bases at V and 3 bases at J; junction bases unmatched: 14. The CDR3 sequence is 17 residues long. CDR3 nucleotide sequence: TGTGCCAGCAGCCCGATTAGCACTCTAGCGGGTAAAGAGACCCAGTACTTC. As protein: CASSPISTLAGKETQYF.

This clonotype was counted between two and nine times. This chain uses TRBV20-1 with TRBJ2-7, with D unclear. Per the germline V gene, CDR1 is DFQATT and CDR2 is SNEGSKA (reference sequence). The CDR3 is made up of 12 amino acids. V was clipped by 0 bases and J by 7 bases, with 10 bases between them. The CDR3 nucleotides read TGCAGTGCTAGAGAGCCCTTAGGAGAGCAGTACTTC. Translation gives CSAREPLGEQYF.

The chain combines TRBV11-3 with TRBJ2-1, with 8 bases that match TRBD2. The CDR3 is made up of 16 amino acids. CDR1 SGHNT and CDR2 YENEEA come from the germline V gene. Trimming at V came to 2 bases and at J to 8 bases, leaving 11 bases not matched to a gene. The CDR3 nucleotides read TGTGCCAGCAGCTTAATCATCCTAGTGCGGGAGGATGAGCAGTTCTTC. Translated, it gives CASSLIILVREDEQFF.